This TCR beta chain was sequenced for a study of regulatory T cells in long-lasting Graves disease. General study results and limits: Segments TRBV28, TRBJ1-2 and TRBJ2-5 showed preferential usage in persistent disease. Whereas about a thousand public clonotypes were shared by new patients, persistent patients shared more, at some 3,000.

Noted time point: newly diagnosed GD, antithyroid drugs for less than 3 months. There was RNA extracted from PBMCs, and the TCR library was made from it. Enrollment of patients was through an endocrinology department in Xi'an, China. The length of the CDR3 is 13 residues. CDR1 MNHNS and CDR2 SASEGT come from the germline V gene. The V end lost 6 bases, the J end lost 9 bases, and 17 bases lay between the germline ends. Combining iRepertoire HTBI primers with Arm-PCR of CDR3 regions, the authors built TCR beta libraries. TCRdb reanalysed the multiplex PCR reads using MiXCR and keeps one entry per CDR3 protein. Of approximately 460,000 distinct CDR3 sequences listed, roughly 15% are singletons. On this clonotype itself: Its antigen is not known.

Separately, the same data were catalogued under a study of T cells in Graves' hyperthyroidism and ophthalmopathy.

The sequence came from a woman aged 25 to 45 with Graves disease. This specimen consisted of peripheral blood mononuclear cells (PBMCs), obtained at new diagnosis, from a patient treated with antithyroid drugs. The chain has TRBV6-1 and TRBJ2-5; possibly TRBD2 for D (5 bases). The CDR3 sequence is CASREAGRKAQYF. CDR3 sequence (DNA): TGTGCCAGCAGGGAGGCAGGTCGGAAGGCCCAGTACTTC.